A selection of T cell receptor beta chains follows, all from one sample in a study of T cell changes during pregnancy in multiple sclerosis. This table comes from immunoSEQ multiplex PCR, and its TCRdb copy is limited to in-frame clones, with some not included. The sample has 54,000 or so clones; around 95% are singletons. Source: CD4+ T cells from peripheral blood mononuclear cells, taken before pregnancy. All receptors derive from a female donor with multiple sclerosis, enrolled in a pregnancy study. CDR3s include the opening cysteine and the closing phenylalanine or tryptophan. A D gene is named only where the DNA matches it firmly. A row's size may be missing; if present it is once, few, many or a size class.

V gene	clone size	D gene	J gene	CDR3 protein	CDR3 DNA
TRBV4-2	-	TRBD2	TRBJ2-5	CASSATSGPGTQYF	TGTGCCAGCAGCGCGACTAGCGGGCCGGGGACCCAGTACTTC
TRBV28	once	TRBD2	TRBJ2-1	CASSLSGGRAHNEQFF	TGTGCCAGCAGTTTATCGGGCGGGAGGGCCCACAATGAGCAGTTCTTC
TRBV14	-	-	TRBJ2-3	CASSQDGRSTDTQYF	TGTGCCAGCAGCCAAGATGGCAGGAGCACAGATACGCAGTATTTT
TRBV7-2	-	-	TRBJ2-7	CASTRGLVYEQYF	TGTGCCAGCACACGAGGGCTAGTTTACGAGCAGTACTTC
TRBV11-3	-	-	TRBJ1-2	CASMGDSNYGYTF	TGTGCCAGCATGGGGGACTCTAACTATGGCTACACCTTC
TRBV27	-	-	TRBJ2-1	CASSWGRGYNEQFF	TGTGCCAGCAGTTGGGGCAGGGGCTACAATGAGCAGTTCTTC
TRBV7-9	-	-	TRBJ1-4	CASSLARDGEKLFF	TGTGCCAGCAGCTTAGCCAGGGATGGAGAAAAACTGTTTTTT
TRBV4-2	-	-	TRBJ2-1	CASSQEGWKREQFF	TGTGCCAGCAGCCAAGAGGGTTGGAAGCGTGAGCAGTTCTTC
TRBV18	-	TRBD1	TRBJ2-2	CASSPKGTGNAGELFF	TGTGCCAGCTCACCTAAGGGGACAGGTAACGCCGGGGAGCTGTTTTTT
TRBV19	-	-	TRBJ2-2	CASSTVSVMNTGELFF	TGTGCCAGTAGTACCGTATCAGTAATGAACACCGGGGAGCTGTTTTTT
TRBV7-9	once	-	TRBJ2-7	CASSVRDNSYEQYF	TGTGCCAGCAGCGTCCGGGACAACTCCTACGAGCAGTACTTC
TRBV29-1	once	-	TRBJ1-2	CSVGRQVYGYTF	TGCAGCGTCGGACGACAGGTCTATGGCTACACCTTC
TRBV7-4	-	-	TRBJ1-4	CASSPPRATNEKLFF	TGTGCCAGCAGCCCCCCCAGGGCAACTAATGAAAAACTGTTTTTT
TRBV23-1	-	TRBD1	TRBJ2-4	CASSPDRARAKNIQYF	TGCGCCAGCAGTCCTGACAGGGCTAGGGCCAAAAACATTCAGTACTTC
TRBV5-1	-	TRBD1	TRBJ2-2	CASSIGTVNTGELFF	TGCGCCAGCAGCATAGGGACAGTGAACACCGGGGAGCTGTTTTTT
TRBV7-9	-	-	TRBJ2-7	CASSPRTDSYEQYF	TGTGCCAGCAGCCCTCGGACAGATTCTTACGAGCAGTACTTC
TRBV25-1	-	-	TRBJ1-1	CASSEYQGREAFF	TGTGCCAGCAGTGAATATCAGGGCAGGGAAGCTTTCTTT